The subject of this entry is one T cell receptor beta chain. The antigen remains unidentified. This sample is drawn from a study of OX40 agonist ivuxolimab in advanced cancers. Study details: Patients got intravenous ivuxolimab at 0.01 to 10 mg/kg every 2 weeks. Prior anti-PD-1, anti-PD-L1 or anti-CTLA-4 therapy did not bar entry, and more than 35% had some.

Study findings and constraints: Within 6 weeks, CD4+ and CD8+ blood T cells expanded clonally at 0.1 to 3.0 mg/kg.

This CDR3 is 17 amino acids long. The V segment lost 4 bases and the J segment 3 bases; nucleotides outside the gene matches: 10. Germline V CDR1 and CDR2: SGHAT, FQNNGV. Clones were read by immunoSEQ multiplex PCR, and TCRdb kept only the in-frame ones, dropping some. The top ten hold approximately 34% of the sample, which has over 5,000 clones, 55% to 75% seen once. The material sequenced was CD4+ or CD8+ T cells sorted from blood, taken in a trial of the OX40 agonist ivuxolimab. This TCR came from an adult with an advanced solid tumor such as melanoma, head and neck, liver or kidney cancer. The chain recombines TRBV11-2 with TRBJ2-7, with TRBD1 matching 12 bases. CDR3 residues: CASSSGTGGEKSYEQYF. CDR3 coding DNA: TGTGCCAGCAGCTCTGGGACAGGGGGCGAGAAAAGCTACGAGCAGTACTTC.